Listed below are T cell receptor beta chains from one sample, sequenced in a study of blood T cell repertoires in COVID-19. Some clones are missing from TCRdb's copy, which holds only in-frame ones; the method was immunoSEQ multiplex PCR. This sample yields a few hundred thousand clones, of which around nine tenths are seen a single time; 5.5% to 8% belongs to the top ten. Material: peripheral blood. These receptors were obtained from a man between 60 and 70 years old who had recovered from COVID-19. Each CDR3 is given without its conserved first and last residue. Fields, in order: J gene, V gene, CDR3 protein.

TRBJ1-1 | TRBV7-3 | ASSFNRSTEAF
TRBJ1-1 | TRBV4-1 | ASSQYSEAF
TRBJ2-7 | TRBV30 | AWSGAHQVSEQY
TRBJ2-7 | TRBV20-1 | SAFGTTEQY
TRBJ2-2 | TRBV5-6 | ASSQGQGDGELF
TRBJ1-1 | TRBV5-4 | ASRPGHETEAF
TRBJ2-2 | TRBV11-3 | ASSFTSGGANTGELF
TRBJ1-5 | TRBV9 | ASSVEVRDRPNQPQH
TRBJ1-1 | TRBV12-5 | ASGSGTGKAF
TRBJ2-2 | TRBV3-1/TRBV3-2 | ASSQGLAVGELF
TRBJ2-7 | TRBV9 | ASSYGLAGDHEQY
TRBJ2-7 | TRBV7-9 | ASSLGQGLY
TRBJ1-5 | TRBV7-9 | ASSLDDPPRVPQH
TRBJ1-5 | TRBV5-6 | ASSLGRQGNQPQH
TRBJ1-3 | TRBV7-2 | ASSLVELNTIY
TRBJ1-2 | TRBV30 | AWSADRAAYGYT
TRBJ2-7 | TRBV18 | ASSPSAGGAYEQY
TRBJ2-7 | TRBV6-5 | ASSFRPSSYEQY
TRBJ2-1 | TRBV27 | ASRLTSGIYNEQF
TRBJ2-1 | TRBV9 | ASSGGQSSYNEQF
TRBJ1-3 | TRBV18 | ASSPYDSSSGNTIY
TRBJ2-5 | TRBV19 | ASRVTGGLQETQY
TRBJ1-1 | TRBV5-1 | ASSRTGVGTEAF
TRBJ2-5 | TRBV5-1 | ASSLGQGETQY
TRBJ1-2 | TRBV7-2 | ASSRDKGDYGYT
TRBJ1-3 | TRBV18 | ASSLTVTTPGNTIY
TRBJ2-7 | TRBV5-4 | ANSGLAVYEQY
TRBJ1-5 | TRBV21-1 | ASSLSGASNQPQH
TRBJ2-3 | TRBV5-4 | ASTADSPTDTQY
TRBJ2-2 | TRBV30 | ACSSGGMNTGELF
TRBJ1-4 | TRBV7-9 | ASSTTGGDEKLF
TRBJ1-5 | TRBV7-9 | ASSLTGDQPQH
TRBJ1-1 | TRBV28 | ATYPGGRTEAF
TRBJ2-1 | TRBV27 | ASSPHRQVFYNEQF
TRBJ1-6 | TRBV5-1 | ASTPGTGDNSPLH
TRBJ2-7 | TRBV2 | ASSDRVVYEQY
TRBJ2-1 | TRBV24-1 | ATSDLQGADEQF
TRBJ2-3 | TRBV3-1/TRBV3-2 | ASTSGRDTQY
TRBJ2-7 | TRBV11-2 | ASRGLAGVNEQY
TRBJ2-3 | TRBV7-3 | ASSLMGGTDTQY
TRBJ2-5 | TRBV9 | ASSDGGTSGLKETQY
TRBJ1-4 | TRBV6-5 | ASSLSPGTNEKLF
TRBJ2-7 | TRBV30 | AWRRAGGPYEQY
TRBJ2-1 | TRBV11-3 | ASSFSSGSPSEQF
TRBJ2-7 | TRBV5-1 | ASSLPGQGTHEQY
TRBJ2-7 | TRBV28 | AIHGGSSYEQY